Below, one TCR beta chain is given with its context. Its target is not known. Sequencing was performed with immunoSEQ multiplex PCR; in TCRdb, only in-frame clones are kept and a portion is missing. The sample shows about 26,000 clones, 82% of them seen only once. CDR1 and CDR2 from the germline V gene are SQVTM and ANQGSEA. CDR3 length: 18 residues. V gave up 0 bases and J gave up 5 bases; unmatched junction bases: 13. The sample comes from a study of neoadjuvant nivolumab and ipilimumab in lung cancer. General study results and limits: Compared with tumor-adjacent uninvolved lung, resected tumors showed greater richness and clonality. A small number of samples were TCR sequenced.

The chain is built from TRBV29-1 and TRBJ1-2; 12 bases fit TRBD1. This receptor was identified in an adult with non-small cell lung cancer. The sequences come from tumor tissue, collected after neoadjuvant nivolumab, alone or with ipilimumab, at or shortly before surgery. The CDR3 nucleotides read TGCAGCGTTGAAGATGTTATACGGGACAGGGGGCAAGGGTATGGCTACACCTTC. This sequence encodes CSVEDVIRDRGQGYGYTF.